The 24 T cell receptor beta chains given below trace back to one sample, sequenced in a study of CD8 T cells in ankylosing spondylitis. Study outcomes and limitations: A motif in TCR beta, a set of under 10 highly homologous variants, appeared characteristic of ankylosing spondylitis blood.

TCRdb redid the calling of the 5' RACE reads with MiXCR, one entry per CDR3 protein. The profile shows over 700,000 distinct CDR3 sequences, 15% to 20% of them singletons. No antigens are known for them. Sequences were obtained from blood, either unsorted or a sorted T cell fraction (not recorded which). The receptors come from a male donor with ankylosing spondylitis.

This clonotype has more than one count but fewer than ten. The CDR3 DNA reads as TGCGCCAGCAGCTTGCAAACAGGGGCCCTGAACACTGAAGCTTTCTTT. As protein: CASSLQTGALNTEAFF. The chain combines TRBV5-1 with TRBJ1-1, with TRBD1 matching over 7 bases. The germline gives CDR1 SGHRS, CDR2 YFSETQ. V was pared by 1 base and J by 0 bases, with 6 bases of the junction left unmatched. This CDR3 is built from 16 residues.

The rearrangement joins TRBV6-4 to TRBJ2-1, with 7 bases fitting TRBD2. CDR3 length: 16 residues. From germline, CDR1 is MRHNA and CDR2 SNTAGT. V lost 5 bases, J lost 2 bases, and 9 bases stayed unmatched. CDR3 sequence reads: CASSPSGGGTYNEQFF. The CDR3 DNA follows: TGTGCCAGCAGTCCTAGTGGCGGGGGAACCTACAATGAGCAGTTCTTC.

This clonotype was seen more than once but under ten times. The chain is built from TRBV4-2 and TRBJ2-7; 10 nucleotides align to TRBD1. The V gene end was trimmed by 0 bases and the J gene end by 5 bases; junction bases not matched to a gene: 13. CDR3 size: 18 residues. Germline CDR1 is LGHNA and CDR2 is YNFKEQ. CDR3 coding DNA: TGTGCCAGCAGCCAAGATCCCTTATCCGGGACAGGGGAGGACGAGCAGTACTTC. Its protein is CASSQDPLSGTGEDEQYF.

This clonotype turned up a few times. This chain joins TRBV5-1 and TRBJ2-1; D is possibly TRBD2 (5 bases). The CDR3 contains 14 residues. CDR1 and CDR2 (germline): SGHRS, YFSETQ. V was clipped by 2 bases and J by 8 bases, with 14 bases between them. CDR3 in amino acids: CASSFFGVRDEQFF. CDR3 DNA sequence: TGCGCCAGCAGCTTTTTCGGGGTCCGGGATGAGCAGTTCTTC.

This rearrangement joins TRBV12-3 or TRBV12-4 to TRBJ1-1; 7 bases align to TRBD1. The V and J ends lost 4 bases and 10 bases, in that order; junction bases with no gene match: 9. The CDR3 totals 13 residues. CDR3 protein: CASSSLRQGGAFF. The CDR3 DNA follows: TGTGCCAGCAGTTCCCTTCGACAGGGAGGAGCTTTCTTT.

This clonotype was detected many times. In nucleotides, the CDR3 is TGTGCCAGCAGCCTAAACGGGGAGACCCAGTACTTC. Amino acid sequence: CASSLNGETQYF. The genes are TRBV7-2 and TRBJ2-5, with D unclear. Between the trimmed V and J ends, which lost 5 bases and 5 bases, there was a span of 9 bases. Germline CDR1 reads SGHTA; CDR2 reads FQGNSA. This CDR3 has 12 amino acids.

This clonotype occurred a few times. The V gene is TRBV7-2, the J gene TRBJ1-2; 8 nucleotides line up with TRBD1. The CDR3 has 15 residues. Germline lookup yields CDR1 SGHTA and CDR2 FQGNSA. Losses at the gene ends were 5 bases for V and 5 bases for J; bases not matched to a gene: 10. The CDR3 protein is CASSPYPGQDYGYTF. CDR3 DNA: TGTGCCAGCAGCCCTTACCCGGGACAGGATTATGGCTACACCTTC.

The gene calls are TRBV7-9 and TRBJ1-1; D is uncertain. The CDR3 covers 15 residues. Germline V gives CDR1 SEHNR, CDR2 FQNEAQ (reference sequence). V lost 5 bases and J lost 3, with 16 bases in between. CDR3 loop: CASSKDPVRDTEAFF. In DNA form, the CDR3 reads TGTGCCAGCAGCAAGGACCCTGTGAGGGACACTGAAGCTTTCTTT.

In its sample, this clonotype was seen a few times. V and J are TRBV5-1 and TRBJ1-4; a possible D gene is TRBD1 (5 bases). The germline CDR1 and CDR2 sequences are SGHRS and YFSETQ. V dropped 4 bases and J dropped 2 bases, with 18 bases sitting between them. The CDR3 is 17 residues long. The CDR3, as DNA: TGCGCCAGCAGCCCAGGGACCCACTGGGGGACTAATGAAAAACTGTTTTTT. This gives the protein CASSPGTHWGTNEKLFF.

In this sample, this clonotype turned up a few times. The V and J genes are TRBV5-1 and TRBJ2-1; 8 bases align to TRBD1. V shed 4 bases, J shed 4 bases, and the junction held 13 bases outside the gene matches. This CDR3 region has 17 residues. CDR1 and CDR2 from the germline V gene are SGHRS and YFSETQ. CDR3 coding DNA: TGCGCCAGCAGCCGGACCGCCGGGACAGGCTCTTACAATGAGCAGTTCTTC. Translation gives CASSRTAGTGSYNEQFF.

V is TRBV12-3 or TRBV12-4 and J is TRBJ2-1, with 10 bases lining up with TRBD2. V was pared by 6 bases and J by 1 base, with 6 bases of the junction left unmatched. CDR3 length: 16 amino acids. CDR3 DNA sequence: TGTGCCAGCAGACAAAGCGGGAGGGCATCCTACAATGAGCAGTTCTTC. Translation: CASRQSGRASYNEQFF.

This clonotype has just a few counts. The CDR3 is CASHRDISYEQYF. The CDR3 bases are TGTGCCAGCCACCGGGACATCAGCTACGAGCAGTACTTC. The chain carries TRBV10-3 and TRBJ2-7; a weak D match, TRBD1 (6 bases). V gave up 10 bases and J gave up 3 bases, with 16 bases separating them. Germline-derived CDR1 and CDR2 are ENHRY and SYGVKD. This CDR3 comprises 13 residues.

This clonotype was detected many times. The rearrangement links TRBV12-3 or TRBV12-4 to TRBJ2-3; D not resolved. V lost 0 bases, J lost 5 bases, and 9 bases lay in between. This CDR3 has 14 residues. CDR3 nucleotides: TGTGCCAGCAGTTTAGCAGGGCGGTTAGATACGCAGTATTTT. Its protein is CASSLAGRLDTQYF.

This clonotype was observed a few times. This chain joins TRBV20-1 and TRBJ2-5; 7 nucleotides match TRBD2. Germline V gives CDR1 DFQATT, CDR2 SNEGSKA (reference sequence). Trimming took 0 bases from V and 5 from J; bases not matched to a gene: 6. This CDR3 spans 14 amino acids. Here the CDR3 reads CSAREVAGAETQYF. CDR3 nucleotides: TGCAGTGCTAGAGAGGTGGCGGGAGCGGAGACCCAGTACTTC.

Only a few counts were recorded for this clonotype. V gene TRBV4-2 combines with J gene TRBJ2-1; 12 bases map to TRBD2. The trim removed 1 base at V and 10 bases at J, leaving 11 bases unmatched. CDR1 is LGHNA and CDR2 is YNFKEQ in the germline V gene. The CDR3 runs to 17 residues. CDR3 sequence (DNA): TGTGCCAGCAGCCAAGTCCGGTCTTCCGGGACTAGCGGGGAGCAGTTCTTC. Its translation is CASSQVRSSGTSGEQFF.

This clonotype was counted between two and nine times. The chain employs TRBV4-1 and TRBJ1-1, with 7 nucleotides matching TRBD1. Germline-derived CDR1 and CDR2 are MGHRA and YSYEKL. J lost 0 bases, V lost 0 bases, and 4 bases had no gene match. This CDR3 is built from 16 residues. The chain's CDR3 is CASSQDAGGMNTEAFF. The CDR3 DNA reads as TGCGCCAGCAGCCAAGATGCAGGGGGTATGAACACTGAAGCTTTCTTT.

This clonotype was detected a few times. The rearrangement joins TRBV2 to TRBJ2-1; the match to TRBD2 covers 7 bases. V was clipped by 4 bases and J by 9 bases; unmatched bases: 18. The CDR3 covers 17 residues. Per the germline V gene, CDR1 is SNHLY and CDR2 is FYNNEI. CDR3 sequence: CASSAFGLAVGVGEQFF. In DNA, the CDR3 is TGTGCCAGCAGTGCCTTTGGTCTAGCGGTAGGAGTCGGTGAGCAGTTCTTC.

This clonotype turned up a few times. The chain uses TRBV6-5 and TRBJ2-3, with D tentatively TRBD2 (6 bases). CDR3 length: 15 amino acids. The V gene lost 2 bases and the J gene lost 4 bases, with 13 bases spanning the gap. Germline lookup yields CDR1 MNHEY and CDR2 SVGAGI. CDR3 bases: TGTGCCAGCAGTTACACGGGAGACGGGGCAGATACGCAGTATTTT. Translation: CASSYTGDGADTQYF.

The chain links TRBV5-1 to TRBJ2-7; weak D call: TRBD2 (5 bases). The CDR3 consists of 14 residues. Trimming removed 6 bases from V and 0 bases from J, with 13 bases in between. Per the germline V gene, CDR1 is SGHRS and CDR2 is YFSETQ. CDR3 bases: TGCGCCAGCATCGAGGGCCCGGGCTCCTACGAGCAGTACTTC. This gives the protein CASIEGPGSYEQYF.

V gene TRBV18 combines with J gene TRBJ1-1; TRBD1 is a possible D gene (5 bases). Germline-derived CDR1 and CDR2 are KGHSH and LQKENI. The CDR3 is 17 amino acids. V dropped 1 base and J dropped 1 base, with 16 bases sitting between them. CDR3 amino acids: CASSPQTRDGKNTEAFF. In DNA form, the CDR3 reads TGTGCCAGCTCACCACAGACGAGGGACGGAAAGAACACTGAAGCTTTCTTT.

CDR3 sequence reads: CSVATPATGIQIQYF. CDR3 coding DNA: TGCAGCGTAGCCACCCCCGCGACAGGGATACAAATTCAGTACTTC. This sequence joins TRBV29-1 and TRBJ2-4; 7 bases align to TRBD1. CDR3 length: 15 residues. Germline V gene lookup returns CDR1 SQVTM and CDR2 ANQGSEA. The junction had 18 bases not matched to a gene; V was cut back by 6 bases and J by 10 bases.

Only a few counts were recorded for this clonotype. The chain is built from TRBV20-1 and TRBJ2-1; a possible D gene is TRBD2 (5 bases). Germline-derived CDR1 and CDR2 are DFQATT and SNEGSKA (reference sequence). The CDR3 has 15 residues. The V end was cut by 1 base, the J end by 1 base, with 11 bases between. DNA for the CDR3: TGCAGTGCTAGAGCCCCAGCGGTGTCCTACAATGAGCAGTTCTTC. This gives the protein CSARAPAVSYNEQFF.

This rearrangement joins TRBV24-1 to TRBJ2-5; D is ambiguous. The length of the CDR3 is 12 residues. The germline gives CDR1 KGHDR, CDR2 SFDVKD. V was trimmed by 1 base and J by 6 bases, leaving 5 bases between them. The CDR3 sequence: CATSDFKKTQYF. In nucleotides, the CDR3 is TGTGCCACCAGTGATTTTAAAAAGACCCAGTACTTC.

The rearrangement links TRBV9 to TRBJ2-1; D is uncertain. The CDR3 contains 15 residues. CDR1 SGDLS and CDR2 YYNGEE come from the germline V gene. V lost 7 bases to trimming and J lost 2 bases, with 16 bases between them. CDR3 sequence reads: CASAPGPTTYNEQFF. The DNA for the CDR3 is TGTGCCAGCGCCCCCGGGCCCACGACCTACAATGAGCAGTTCTTC.